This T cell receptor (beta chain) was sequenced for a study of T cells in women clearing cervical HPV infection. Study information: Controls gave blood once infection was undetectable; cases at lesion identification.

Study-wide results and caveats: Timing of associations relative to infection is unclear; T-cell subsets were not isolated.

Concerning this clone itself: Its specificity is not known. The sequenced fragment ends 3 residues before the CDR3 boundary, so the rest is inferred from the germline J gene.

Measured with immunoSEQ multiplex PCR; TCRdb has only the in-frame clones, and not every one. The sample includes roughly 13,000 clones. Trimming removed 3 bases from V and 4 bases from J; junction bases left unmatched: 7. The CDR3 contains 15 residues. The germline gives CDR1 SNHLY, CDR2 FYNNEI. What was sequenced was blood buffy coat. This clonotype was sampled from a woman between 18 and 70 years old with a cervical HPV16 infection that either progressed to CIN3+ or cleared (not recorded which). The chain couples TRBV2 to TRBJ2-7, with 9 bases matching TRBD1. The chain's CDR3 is CASSEILGQGYEQYF. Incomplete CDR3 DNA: TGTGCCAGCAGTGAGATATTGGGACAGGGTTACGAG.